This T cell receptor beta chain is from a study of cytomegalovirus exposure and HLA in healthy donors. About this clone itself: What it recognizes is unknown.

V lost 6 bases and J lost 2; bases outside the gene matches: 10. Germline V gene lookup returns CDR1 SQVTM and CDR2 ANQGSEA. This CDR3 is built from 15 residues. The primer mix had 60 Vbeta and 13 Jbeta primers. Data came from immunoSEQ multiplex PCR; TCRdb stores just in-frame clones and leaves some out. The sample records 110,000 to 150,000 clones, around 84% being singletons. Study conclusions and caveats: Immune exposure information available was restricted to CMV serostatus. The productive fraction for most TCR beta V segments was about 87% or about 30% in an earlier analysis.

Donors were ostensibly healthy at sampling, although undocumented immune exposures were probable. The genes are TRBV29-1 and TRBJ2-3, with 8 bases matching TRBD1. The specimen sequenced was PBMCs. The receptor comes from a boy between 2 and 15 years old in good health and CMV-seronegative. CDR3 protein: CSVEDRARSTDTQYF. The CDR3 DNA sequence: TGCAGCGTCGAGGACAGGGCGAGATCCACAGATACGCAGTATTTT.